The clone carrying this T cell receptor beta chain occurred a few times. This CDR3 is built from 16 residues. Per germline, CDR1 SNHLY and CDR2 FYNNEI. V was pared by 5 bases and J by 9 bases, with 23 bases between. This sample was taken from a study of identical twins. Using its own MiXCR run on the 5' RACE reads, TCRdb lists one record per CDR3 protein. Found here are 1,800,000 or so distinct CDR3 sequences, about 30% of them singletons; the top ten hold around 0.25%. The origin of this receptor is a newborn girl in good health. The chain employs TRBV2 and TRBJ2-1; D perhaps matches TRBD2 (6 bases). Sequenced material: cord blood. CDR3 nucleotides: TGTGCCAGCAGTTGGGACCGGGACTTCGGGCATACTGAGCAGTTCTTC. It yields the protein CASSWDRDFGHTEQFF.